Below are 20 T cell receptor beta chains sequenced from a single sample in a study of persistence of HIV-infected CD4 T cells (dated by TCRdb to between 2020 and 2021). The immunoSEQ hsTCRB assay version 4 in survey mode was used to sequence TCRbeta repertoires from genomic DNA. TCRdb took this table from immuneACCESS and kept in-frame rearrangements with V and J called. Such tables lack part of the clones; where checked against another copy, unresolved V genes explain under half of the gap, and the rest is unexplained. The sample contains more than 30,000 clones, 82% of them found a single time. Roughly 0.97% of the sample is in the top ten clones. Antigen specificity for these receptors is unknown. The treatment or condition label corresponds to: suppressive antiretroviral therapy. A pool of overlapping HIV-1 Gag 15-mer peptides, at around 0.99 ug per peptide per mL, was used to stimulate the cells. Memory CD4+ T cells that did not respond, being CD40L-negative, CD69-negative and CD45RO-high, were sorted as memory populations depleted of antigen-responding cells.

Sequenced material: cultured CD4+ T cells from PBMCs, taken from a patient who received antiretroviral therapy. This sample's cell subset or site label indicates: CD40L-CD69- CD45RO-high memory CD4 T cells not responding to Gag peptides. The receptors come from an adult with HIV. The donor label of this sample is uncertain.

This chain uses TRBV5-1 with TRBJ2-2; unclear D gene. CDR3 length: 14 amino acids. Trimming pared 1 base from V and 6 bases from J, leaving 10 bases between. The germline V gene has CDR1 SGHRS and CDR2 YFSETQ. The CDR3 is CASSLLGNAGELFF. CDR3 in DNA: TGCGCCAGCAGCTTGTTGGGTAACGCCGGGGAGCTGTTTTTT. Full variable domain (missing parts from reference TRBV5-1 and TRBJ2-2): KAGVTQTPRYLIKTRGQQVTLSCSPISGHRSVSWYQQTPGQGLQFLFEYFSETQRNKGNFPGRFSGRQFSNSRSEMNVSTLELGDSALYLCASSLLGNAGELFFGEGSRLTVL.

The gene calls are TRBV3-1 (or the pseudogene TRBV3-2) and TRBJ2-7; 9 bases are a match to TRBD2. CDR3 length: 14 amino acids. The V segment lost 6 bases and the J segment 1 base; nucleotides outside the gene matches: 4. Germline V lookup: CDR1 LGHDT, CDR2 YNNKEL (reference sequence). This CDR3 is CASSFSGGSYEQYF. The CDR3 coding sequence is TGTGCCAGCAGTTTTAGCGGGGGATCCTACGAGCAGTACTTC.

The DNA for the CDR3 is TGCGCCAGCTTGCGAGACAGTAACAATGAGCAGTTCTTC. Encoded protein: CASLRDSNNEQFF. The chain is built from TRBV5-1 and TRBJ2-1; possibly TRBD1 for D (5 bases). V shed 7 bases and J shed 5 bases, with 13 bases lying between them. Germline-derived CDR1 and CDR2 are SGHRS and YFSETQ. The CDR3 covers 13 residues. Full variable domain (rest looked up from reference TRBV5-1 and TRBJ2-1): KAGVTQTPRYLIKTRGQQVTLSCSPISGHRSVSWYQQTPGQGLQFLFEYFSETQRNKGNFPGRFSGRQFSNSRSEMNVSTLELGDSALYLCASLRDSNNEQFFGPGTRLTVL.

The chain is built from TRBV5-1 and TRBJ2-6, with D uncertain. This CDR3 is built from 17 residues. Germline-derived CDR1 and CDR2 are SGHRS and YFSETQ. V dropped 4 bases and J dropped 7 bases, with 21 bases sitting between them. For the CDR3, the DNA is TGCGCCAGCAGCCCCGTCGGCGCTTCTTTCTTAGCCAACGTCCTGACTTTC. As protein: CASSPVGASFLANVLTF.

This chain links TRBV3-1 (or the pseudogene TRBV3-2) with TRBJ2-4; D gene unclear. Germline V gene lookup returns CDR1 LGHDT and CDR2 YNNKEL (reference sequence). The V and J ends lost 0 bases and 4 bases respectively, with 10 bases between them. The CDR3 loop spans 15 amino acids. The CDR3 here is CASSQDSGTKNIQYF. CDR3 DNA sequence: TGTGCCAGCAGCCAAGATTCTGGAACTAAAAACATTCAGTACTTC.

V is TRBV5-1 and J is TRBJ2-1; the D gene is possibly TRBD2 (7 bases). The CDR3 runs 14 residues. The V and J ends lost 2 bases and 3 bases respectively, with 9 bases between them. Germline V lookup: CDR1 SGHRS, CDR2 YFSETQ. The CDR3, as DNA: TGCGCCAGCAGCTTAGGGGGGGACTACAATGAGCAGTTCTTC. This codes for CASSLGGDYNEQFF.

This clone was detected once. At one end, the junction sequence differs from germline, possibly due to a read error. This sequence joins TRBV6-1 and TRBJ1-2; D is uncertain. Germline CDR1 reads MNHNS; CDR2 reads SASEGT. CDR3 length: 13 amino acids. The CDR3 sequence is CASREDFNYGYTF. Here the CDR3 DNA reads TGTGCCAGCAGAGAAGATTTTAACTATGGCTACACCTTC.

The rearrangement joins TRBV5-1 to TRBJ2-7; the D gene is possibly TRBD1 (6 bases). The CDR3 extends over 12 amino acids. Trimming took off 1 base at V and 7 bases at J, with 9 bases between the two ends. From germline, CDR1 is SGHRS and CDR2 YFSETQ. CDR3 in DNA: TGCGCCAGCAGCTTGCAGGGGAATGAGCAGTACTTC. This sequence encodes CASSLQGNEQYF.

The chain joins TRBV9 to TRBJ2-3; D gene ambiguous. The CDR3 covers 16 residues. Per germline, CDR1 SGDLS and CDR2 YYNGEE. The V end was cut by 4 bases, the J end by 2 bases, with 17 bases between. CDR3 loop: CASSPSGLGYTDTQYF. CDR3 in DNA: TGTGCCAGCAGCCCCTCGGGTCTGGGATACACAGATACGCAGTATTTT.

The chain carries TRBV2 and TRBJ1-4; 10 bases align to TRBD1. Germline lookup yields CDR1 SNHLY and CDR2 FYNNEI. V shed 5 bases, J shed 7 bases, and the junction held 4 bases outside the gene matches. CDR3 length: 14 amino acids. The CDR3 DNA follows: TGTGCCAGCAGTAGGGACAGGGGAGGTGAAAAACTGTTTTTT. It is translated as CASSRDRGGEKLFF. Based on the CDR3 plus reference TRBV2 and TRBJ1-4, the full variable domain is EPEVTQTPSHQVTQMGQEVILRCVPISNHLYFYWYRQILGQKVEFLVSFYNNEISEKSEIFDDQFSVERPDGSNFTLKIRSTKLEDSAMYFCASSRDRGGEKLFFGSGTQLSVL.

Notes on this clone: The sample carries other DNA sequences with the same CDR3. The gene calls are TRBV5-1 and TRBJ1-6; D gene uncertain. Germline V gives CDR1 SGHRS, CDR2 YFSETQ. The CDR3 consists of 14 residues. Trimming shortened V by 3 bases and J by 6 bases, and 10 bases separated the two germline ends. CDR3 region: CASSSDGSNSPLHF. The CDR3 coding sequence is TGCGCCAGCAGCTCCGACGGATCTAATTCACCCCTCCACTTT.

The CDR3 DNA reads as TGTGCCATCAGGGACAGGGGGTTTGGTGAAGCTTTCTTT. It codes for CAIRDRGFGEAFF. This chain joins TRBV2 and TRBJ1-1; 11 bases fit TRBD1. Trimming cost V 10 bases and J 7 bases; bases outside gene matches: 8. The CDR3 sequence is 13 residues long. Germline CDR1 reads SNHLY; CDR2 reads FYNNEI.

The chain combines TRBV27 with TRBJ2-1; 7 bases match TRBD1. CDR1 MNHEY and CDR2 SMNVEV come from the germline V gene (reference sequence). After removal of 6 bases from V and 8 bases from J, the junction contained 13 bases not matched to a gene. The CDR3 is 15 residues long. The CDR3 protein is CASRHTTGHLDEQFF. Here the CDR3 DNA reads TGTGCCAGCAGACATACGACAGGGCATCTCGATGAGCAGTTCTTC.

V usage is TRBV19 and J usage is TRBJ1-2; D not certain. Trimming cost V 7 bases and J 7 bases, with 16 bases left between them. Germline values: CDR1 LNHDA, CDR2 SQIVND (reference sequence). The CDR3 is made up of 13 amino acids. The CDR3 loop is CASTQEGRSGYTF. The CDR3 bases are TGTGCCAGTACCCAAGAGGGTAGGTCTGGCTACACCTTC. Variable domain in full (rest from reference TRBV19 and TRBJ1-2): DGGITQSPKYLFRKEGQNVTLSCEQNLNHDAMYWYRQDPGQGLRLIYYSQIVNDFQKGDIAEGYSVSREKKESFPLTVTSAQKNPTAFYLCASTQEGRSGYTFGSGTRLTVV.

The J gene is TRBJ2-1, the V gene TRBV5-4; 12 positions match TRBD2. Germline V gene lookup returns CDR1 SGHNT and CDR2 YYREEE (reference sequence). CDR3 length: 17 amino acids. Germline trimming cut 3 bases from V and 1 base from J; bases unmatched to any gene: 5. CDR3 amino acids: CASSSSLAGGSYNEQFF. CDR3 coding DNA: TGTGCCAGCAGCTCATCGCTAGCGGGGGGGTCCTACAATGAGCAGTTCTTC. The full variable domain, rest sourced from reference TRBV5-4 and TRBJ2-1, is ETGVTQSPTHLIKTRGQQVTLRCSSQSGHNTVSWYQQALGQGPQFIFQYYREEENGRGNFPPRFSGLQFPNYSSELNVNALELDDSALYLCASSSSLAGGSYNEQFFGPGTRLTVL.

The CDR3 nucleotides read TGCGCCAGCAGCCTTTCTCCGGGGACAGGGTATGGCTACACCTTC. Translated: CASSLSPGTGYGYTF. J is TRBJ1-2 and V is TRBV5-1, with 9 bases matching TRBD1. CDR3 length: 15 amino acids. Trimming at V came to 4 bases and at J to 5 bases, leaving 9 bases not matched to a gene. The germline V gene encodes CDR1 SGHRS and CDR2 YFSETQ.

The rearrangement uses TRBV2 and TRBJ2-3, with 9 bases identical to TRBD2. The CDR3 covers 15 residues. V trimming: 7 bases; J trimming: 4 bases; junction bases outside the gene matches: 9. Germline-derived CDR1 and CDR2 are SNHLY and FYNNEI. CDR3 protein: CASTPRGGAADTQYF. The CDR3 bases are TGTGCCAGCACGCCCCGCGGGGGGGCCGCAGATACGCAGTATTTT.

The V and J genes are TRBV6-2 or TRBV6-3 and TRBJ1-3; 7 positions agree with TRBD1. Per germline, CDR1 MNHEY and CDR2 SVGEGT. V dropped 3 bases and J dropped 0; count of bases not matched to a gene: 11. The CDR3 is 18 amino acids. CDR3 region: CASSYYGQADISGNTIYF. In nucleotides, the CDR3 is TGTGCCAGCAGTTATTACGGACAGGCTGATATCTCTGGAAACACCATATATTTT.

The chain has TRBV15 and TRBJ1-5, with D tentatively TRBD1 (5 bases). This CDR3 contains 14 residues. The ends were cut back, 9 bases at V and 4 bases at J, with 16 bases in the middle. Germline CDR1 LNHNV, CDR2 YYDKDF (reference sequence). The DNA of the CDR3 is TGTGCCACGGGACTGCCGGATTATAATCAGCCCCAGCATTTT. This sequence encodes CATGLPDYNQPQHF.

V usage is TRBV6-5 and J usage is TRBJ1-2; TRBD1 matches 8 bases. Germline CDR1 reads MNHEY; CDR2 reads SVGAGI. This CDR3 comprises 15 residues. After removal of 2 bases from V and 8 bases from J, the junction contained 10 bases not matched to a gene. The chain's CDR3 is CASSYDQGAPGGYTF. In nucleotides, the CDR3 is TGTGCCAGCAGTTACGACCAGGGGGCCCCAGGGGGCTACACCTTC.